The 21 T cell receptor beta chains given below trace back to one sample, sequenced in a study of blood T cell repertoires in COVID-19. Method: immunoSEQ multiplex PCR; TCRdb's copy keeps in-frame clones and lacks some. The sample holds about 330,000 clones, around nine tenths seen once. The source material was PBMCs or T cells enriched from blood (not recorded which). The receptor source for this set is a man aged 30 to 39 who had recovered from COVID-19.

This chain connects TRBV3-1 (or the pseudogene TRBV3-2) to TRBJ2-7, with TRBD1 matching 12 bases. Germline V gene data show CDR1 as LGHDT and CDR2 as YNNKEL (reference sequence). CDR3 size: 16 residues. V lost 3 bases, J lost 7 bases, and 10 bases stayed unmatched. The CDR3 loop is CASSQGGDRGLGEQYF. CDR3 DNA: TGTGCCAGCAGCCAGGGAGGGGACAGGGGGCTGGGGGAGCAGTACTTC.

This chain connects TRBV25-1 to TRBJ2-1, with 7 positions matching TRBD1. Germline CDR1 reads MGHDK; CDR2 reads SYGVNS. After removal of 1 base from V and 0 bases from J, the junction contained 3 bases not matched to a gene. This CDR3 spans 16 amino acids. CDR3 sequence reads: CASSESQGSSYNEQFF. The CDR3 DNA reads TGTGCCAGCAGTGAATCACAGGGGAGCTCCTACAATGAGCAGTTCTTC.

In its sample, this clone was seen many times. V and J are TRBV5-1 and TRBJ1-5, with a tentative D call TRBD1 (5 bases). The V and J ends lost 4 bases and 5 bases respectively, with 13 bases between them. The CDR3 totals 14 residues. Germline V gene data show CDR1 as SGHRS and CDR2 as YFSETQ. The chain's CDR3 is CASSPTGFDQPQHF. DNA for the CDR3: TGCGCCAGCAGCCCCACAGGTTTTGATCAGCCCCAGCATTTT. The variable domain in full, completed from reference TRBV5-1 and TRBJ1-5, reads KAGVTQTPRYLIKTRGQQVTLSCSPISGHRSVSWYQQTPGQGLQFLFEYFSETQRNKGNFPGRFSGRQFSNSRSEMNVSTLELGDSALYLCASSPTGFDQPQHFGDGTRLSIL.

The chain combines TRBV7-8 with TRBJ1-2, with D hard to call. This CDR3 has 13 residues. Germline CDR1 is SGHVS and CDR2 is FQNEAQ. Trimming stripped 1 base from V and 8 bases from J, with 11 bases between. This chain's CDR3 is CASSLDGVYGYTF. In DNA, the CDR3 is TGTGCCAGCAGCTTAGACGGGGTTTACGGCTACACCTTC.

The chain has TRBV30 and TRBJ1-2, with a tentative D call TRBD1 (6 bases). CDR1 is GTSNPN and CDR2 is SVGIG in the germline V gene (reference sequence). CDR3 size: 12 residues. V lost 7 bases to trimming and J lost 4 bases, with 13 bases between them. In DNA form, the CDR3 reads TGTGCCTACACAGGGATTACCTATGGCTACACCTTC. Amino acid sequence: CAYTGITYGYTF.

CDR3 sequence (DNA): TGTGCCAGCAGCCGCGAGGCGGGACAGGGCTATGGCTACACCTTC. It yields the protein CASSREAGQGYGYTF. This chain joins TRBV7-8 and TRBJ1-2, with TRBD1 matching 9 bases. CDR1 is SGHVS, CDR2 FQNEAQ, per germline. The trim removed 5 bases at V and 4 bases at J, leaving 8 bases unmatched. The CDR3 has 15 amino acids.

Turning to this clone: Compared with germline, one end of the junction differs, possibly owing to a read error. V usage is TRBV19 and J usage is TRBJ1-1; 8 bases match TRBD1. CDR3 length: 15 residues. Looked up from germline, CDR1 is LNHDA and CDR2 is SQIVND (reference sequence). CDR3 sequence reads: CASSRVTGANTEAFF. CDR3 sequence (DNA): TGTGCCAGCAGTAGAGTGACAGGGGCGAACACTGAAGCTTTCTTT.

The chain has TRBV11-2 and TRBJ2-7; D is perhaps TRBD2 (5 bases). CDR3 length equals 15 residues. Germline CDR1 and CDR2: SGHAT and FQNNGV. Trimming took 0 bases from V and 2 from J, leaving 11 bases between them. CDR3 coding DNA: TGTGCCAGCAGCTTAGAAGGTCCCGGGGCCTACGAGCAGTACTTC. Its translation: CASSLEGPGAYEQYF. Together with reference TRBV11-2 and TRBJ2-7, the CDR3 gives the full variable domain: EAGVAQSPRYKIIEKRQSVAFWCNPISGHATLYWYQQILGQGPKLLIQFQNNGVVDDSQLPKDRFSAERLKGVDSTLKIQPAKLEDSAVYLCASSLEGPGAYEQYFGPGTRLTVT.

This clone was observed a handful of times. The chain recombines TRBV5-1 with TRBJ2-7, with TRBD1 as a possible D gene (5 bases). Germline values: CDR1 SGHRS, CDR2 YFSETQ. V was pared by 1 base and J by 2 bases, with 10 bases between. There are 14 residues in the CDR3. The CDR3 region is CASSLSRRAYEQYF. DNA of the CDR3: TGCGCCAGCAGCTTGTCGCGCAGGGCCTACGAGCAGTACTTC.

The CDR3, as DNA: TGTGCCAGCAGCTGGAAGGACAGCTCCTATAATTCACCCCTCCACTTT. This sequence encodes CASSWKDSSYNSPLHF. The chain joins TRBV5-7 to TRBJ1-6, with D possibly matching TRBD1 (6 bases). TRBV5-7 is identified as an open reading frame with a role that is uncertain. Trimming stripped 3 bases from V and 0 bases from J, with 10 bases between. This CDR3 is built from 16 residues.

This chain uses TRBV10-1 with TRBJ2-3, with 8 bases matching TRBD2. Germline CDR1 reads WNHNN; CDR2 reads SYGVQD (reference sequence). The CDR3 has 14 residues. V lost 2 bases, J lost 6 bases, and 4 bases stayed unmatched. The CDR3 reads CASSEHRGGDTQYF. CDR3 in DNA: TGCGCCAGCAGTGAGCACCGGGGGGGGGATACGCAGTATTTT.

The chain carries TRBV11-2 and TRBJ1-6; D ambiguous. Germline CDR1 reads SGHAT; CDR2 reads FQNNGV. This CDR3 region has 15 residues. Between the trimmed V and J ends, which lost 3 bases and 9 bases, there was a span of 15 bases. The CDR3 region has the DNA TGTGCCAGCAGCTTGTTTATTGGGGAGGCTTCACCCCTCCACTTT. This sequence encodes CASSLFIGEASPLHF.

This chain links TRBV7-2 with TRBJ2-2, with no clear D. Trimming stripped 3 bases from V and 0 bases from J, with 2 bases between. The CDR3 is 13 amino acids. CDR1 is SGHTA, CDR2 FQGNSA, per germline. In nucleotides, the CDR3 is TGTGCCAGCAGCTTCTCGAACACCGGGGAGCTGTTTTTT. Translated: CASSFSNTGELFF.

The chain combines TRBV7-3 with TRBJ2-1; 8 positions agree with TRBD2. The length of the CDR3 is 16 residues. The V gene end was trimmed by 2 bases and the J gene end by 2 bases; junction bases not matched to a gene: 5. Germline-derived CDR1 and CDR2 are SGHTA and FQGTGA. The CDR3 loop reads CASSLSSGGTYNEQFF. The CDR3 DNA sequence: TGTGCCAGCAGCTTATCGAGCGGGGGAACCTACAATGAGCAGTTCTTC.

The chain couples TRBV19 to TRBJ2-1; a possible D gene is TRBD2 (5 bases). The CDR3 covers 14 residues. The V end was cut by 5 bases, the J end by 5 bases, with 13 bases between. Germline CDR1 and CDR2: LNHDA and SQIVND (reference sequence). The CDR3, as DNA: TGTGCCAGTAGTCTCCGGGGATCGAACAATGAGCAGTTCTTC. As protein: CASSLRGSNNEQFF.

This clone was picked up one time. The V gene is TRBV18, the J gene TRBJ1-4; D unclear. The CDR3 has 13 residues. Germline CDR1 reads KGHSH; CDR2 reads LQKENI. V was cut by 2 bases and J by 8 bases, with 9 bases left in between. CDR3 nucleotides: TGTGCCAGCTCACCAGGGGAGAGGGAAAAACTGTTTTTT. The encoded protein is CASSPGEREKLFF.

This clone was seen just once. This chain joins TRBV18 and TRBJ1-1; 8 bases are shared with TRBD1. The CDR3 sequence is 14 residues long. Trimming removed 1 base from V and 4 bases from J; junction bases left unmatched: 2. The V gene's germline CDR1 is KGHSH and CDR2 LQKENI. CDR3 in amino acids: CASSPRRGPTEAFF. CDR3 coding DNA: TGTGCCAGCTCACCACGCAGGGGGCCCACTGAAGCTTTCTTT.

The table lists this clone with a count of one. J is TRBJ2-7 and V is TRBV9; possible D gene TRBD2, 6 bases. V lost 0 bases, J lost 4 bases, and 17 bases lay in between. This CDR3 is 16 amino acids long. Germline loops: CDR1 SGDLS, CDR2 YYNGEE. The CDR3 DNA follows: TGTGCCAGCAGCGTAGGTGAGAGGAGGGGTGGTTACGAGCAGTACTTC. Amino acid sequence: CASSVGERRGGYEQYF.

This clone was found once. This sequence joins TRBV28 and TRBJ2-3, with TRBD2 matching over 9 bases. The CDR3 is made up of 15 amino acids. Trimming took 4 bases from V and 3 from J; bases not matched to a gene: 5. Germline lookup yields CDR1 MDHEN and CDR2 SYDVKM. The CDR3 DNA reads TGTGCCAGCAGTTCAGCGGGGGGACAGACAGATACGCAGTATTTT. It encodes CASSSAGGQTDTQYF.

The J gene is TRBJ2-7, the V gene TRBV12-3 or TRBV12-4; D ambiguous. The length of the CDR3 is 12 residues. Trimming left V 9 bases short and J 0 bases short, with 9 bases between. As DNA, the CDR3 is TGTGCCAGTAGCCGGAGCTCCTACGAGCAGTACTTC. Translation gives CASSRSSYEQYF.

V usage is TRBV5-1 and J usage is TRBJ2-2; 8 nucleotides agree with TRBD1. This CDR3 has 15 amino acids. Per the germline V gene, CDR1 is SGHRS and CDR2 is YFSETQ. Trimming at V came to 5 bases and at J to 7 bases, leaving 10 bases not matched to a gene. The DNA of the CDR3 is TGCGCCAGCAGATCCGGGACAGGAAGTGTCGGGGAGCTGTTTTTT. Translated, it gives CASRSGTGSVGELFF.